The 30 T cell receptor beta chains below all came from one sample that was sequenced in a study of cytotoxic CD8 clonotypes in ibrutinib-treated CLL (dated by TCRdb to the early 2020s). The library was prepared using the immunoSEQ multiplex PCR assay. TCRdb mirrors the immuneACCESS table, restricted to in-frame sequences. Some clones are absent from its copies; in checked studies, under half trace to an unresolved V gene, and the reason for the others is unknown. The sample includes about 160,000 clones, with 81% observed a single time. Together, the top ten hold over 2% of the sample. The sample's time point, from its label and the paper: about eleven months on ibrutinib. The sequences come from PBMCs, collected after 12 months of ibrutinib treatment. These receptors were collected from a human donor with chronic lymphocytic leukemia.

The CDR3 bases are TGTGCCAGCTCACCACCGGGACGGGGGCTAGACACTGAAGCTTTCTTT. Translation gives CASSPPGRGLDTEAFF. V and J are TRBV18 and TRBJ1-1, with TRBD1 as a possible D gene (6 bases). V gave up 0 bases and J gave up 3 bases, with 14 bases separating them. The CDR3 loop spans 16 amino acids. The germline V gene encodes CDR1 KGHSH and CDR2 LQKENI.

There are a few counts of this clone. CDR3 region: CASSHSTANTGELFF. The CDR3 DNA is TGTGCCAGCAGTCACAGTACGGCGAACACCGGGGAGCTGTTTTTT. The V and J genes are TRBV25-1 and TRBJ2-2, with no clear D. Germline-derived CDR1 and CDR2 are MGHDK and SYGVNS. The V end was cut by 5 bases, the J end by 0 bases, with 10 bases between. The CDR3 is 15 residues long.

Note on this clone: A much larger clone lies one base from this, so it may be a read error. The chain links TRBV7-3 to TRBJ2-2; D ambiguous. V was shortened by 2 bases and J by 7 bases, with 5 bases between the two germline ends. This CDR3 comprises 12 residues. Germline assignment: CDR1 SGHTA and CDR2 FQGTGA. CDR3 amino acids: CASSLEVGELFF. The CDR3 region has the DNA TGTGCCAGCAGCTTAGAGGTCGGGGAGCTGTTTTTT.

The rearrangement links TRBV5-1 to TRBJ2-1; 10 nucleotides align to TRBD1. The V segment lost 2 bases and the J segment 5 bases; nucleotides outside the gene matches: 4. The CDR3 is 15 residues long. Per germline, CDR1 SGHRS and CDR2 YFSETQ. In DNA, the CDR3 is TGCGCCAGCAGCTTAGTCGGACAGGGGGACAATGAGCAGTTCTTC. Translation: CASSLVGQGDNEQFF.

The DNA of the CDR3 is TGTGCCAGCAGTTTCCCCTTAGGTCCCTCGGGAGAGACCCAGTACTTC. Encoded protein: CASSFPLGPSGETQYF. The rearrangement uses TRBV28 and TRBJ2-5; D unresolved. V lost 3 bases and J 4 bases, leaving 18 bases between the germline ends. Per the germline V gene, CDR1 is MDHEN and CDR2 is SYDVKM. The CDR3 has 16 amino acids.

The chain carries TRBV4-2 and TRBJ1-5; D is uncertain. The V gene's germline CDR1 is LGHNA and CDR2 YNFKEQ. V shed 3 bases and J shed 2 bases, with 8 bases lying between them. The CDR3 consists of 14 residues. Written as DNA, the CDR3 is TGTGCCAGCAGCCAGCCCGGGGGCAATCAGCCCCAGCATTTT. This encodes CASSQPGGNQPQHF.

The rearrangement links TRBV15 to TRBJ2-3; 13 bases map to TRBD2. Germline V gene data show CDR1 as LNHNV and CDR2 as YYDKDF (reference sequence). The V and J ends lost 2 bases and 4 bases, in that order; junction bases with no gene match: 0. This CDR3 contains 15 residues. The CDR3 DNA reads as TGTGCCACCAGCAGAACTAGCGGGGGGGCAGATACGCAGTATTTT. Protein sequence: CATSRTSGGADTQYF.

In its sample, this clone was seen once. Relative to the germline gene, one junction end is altered; a read error may explain this. The chain employs TRBV7-9 and TRBJ2-7, with TRBD1 identical over 8 bases. This CDR3 contains 13 residues. The germline CDR1 and CDR2 sequences are SEHNR and FQNEAQ (reference sequence). CDR3 nucleotide sequence: TGTGCCACCAGCCAGGGGGCAGTGTACGAGCAGTACTTC. Its translation is CATSQGAVYEQYF.

This chain links TRBV7-2 with TRBJ2-2; no reliable D call. From germline, CDR1 is SGHTA and CDR2 FQGNSA. Trimming took 1 base from V and 1 from J, leaving 13 bases between them. This CDR3 has 17 residues. The CDR3 reads CASSLGLPPWNTGELFF. For the CDR3, the DNA is TGTGCCAGCAGCTTAGGGTTACCACCCTGGAACACCGGGGAGCTGTTTTTT. Looking up the rest from reference TRBV7-2 and TRBJ2-2 gives the full variable domain: GAGVSQSPSNKVTEKGKDVELRCDPISGHTALYWYRQSLGQGLEFLIYFQGNSAPDKSGLPSDRFSAERTGGSVSTLTIQRTQQEDSAVYLCASSLGLPPWNTGELFFGEGSRLTVL.

A single count supports this clone. V is TRBV4-1 and J is TRBJ2-7; D is perhaps TRBD1 (5 bases). CDR1 and CDR2 (germline): MGHRA, YSYEKL. V lost 5 bases, J lost 2 bases, and 10 bases lay in between. This CDR3 has 13 amino acids. In nucleotides, the CDR3 is TGCGCCAGCAGCAAGCCCAGGGCCTACGAGCAGTACTTC. This gives the protein CASSKPRAYEQYF.

Here the CDR3 reads CASSIGGWTIEKLFF. The DNA of the CDR3 is TGTGCCAGTAGTATAGGGGGTTGGACCATTGAAAAACTGTTTTTT. The rearrangement uses TRBV19 and TRBJ1-4, with D unresolved. V was cut by 1 base and J by 7 bases, with 13 bases left in between. CDR3 length: 15 residues. Germline values: CDR1 LNHDA, CDR2 SQIVND (reference sequence).

The rearrangement links TRBV7-6 to TRBJ2-7; D not resolved. Germline values: CDR1 SGHVS, CDR2 FNYEAQ. V dropped 7 bases and J dropped 0 bases, with 13 bases sitting between them. CDR3 length: 14 residues. In nucleotides, the CDR3 is TGTGCCAGCAAACTGACTCAAAGCTCCTACGAGCAGTACTTC. Its translation: CASKLTQSSYEQYF.

V gene TRBV28 combines with J gene TRBJ1-1; D is possibly TRBD1 (5 bases). This CDR3 is 15 amino acids long. Between the trimmed V and J ends, which lost 6 bases and 0 bases, there was a span of 14 bases. Germline V gene lookup returns CDR1 MDHEN and CDR2 SYDVKM. This CDR3 reads CASRGRQIMNTEAFF. CDR3 bases: TGTGCCAGCAGGGGAAGACAGATTATGAACACTGAAGCTTTCTTT. Full variable domain (remainder filled in from reference TRBV28 and TRBJ1-1): DVKVTQSSRYLVKRTGEKVFLECVQDMDHENMFWYRQDPGLGLRLIYFSYDVKMKEKGDIPEGYSVSREKKERFSLILESASTNQTSMYLCASRGRQIMNTEAFFGQGTRLTVV.

The chain has TRBV2 and TRBJ1-6; possibly TRBD1 for D (6 bases). Germline loops: CDR1 SNHLY, CDR2 FYNNEI. Trimming stripped 2 bases from V and 6 bases from J, with 14 bases between. The CDR3 contains 16 residues. CDR3 in DNA: TGTGCCAGCAGTGAATCGGGGGGCCCAGGTAATTCACCCCTCCACTTT. Translated, it gives CASSESGGPGNSPLHF. The whole variable domain, filled in from reference TRBV2 and TRBJ1-6, reads EPEVTQTPSHQVTQMGQEVILRCVPISNHLYFYWYRQILGQKVEFLVSFYNNEISEKSEIFDDQFSVERPDGSNFTLKIRSTKLEDSAMYFCASSESGGPGNSPLHFGNGTRLTVT.

This chain joins TRBV2 and TRBJ2-2; 8 positions match TRBD1. After removal of 10 bases from V and 6 bases from J, the junction contained 10 bases not matched to a gene. Germline V lookup: CDR1 SNHLY, CDR2 FYNNEI. The CDR3 covers 14 residues. CDR3: CANGQGSYAGELFF. The CDR3 DNA sequence: TGTGCCAATGGACAGGGAAGTTATGCCGGGGAGCTGTTTTTT.

The chain joins TRBV28 to TRBJ2-2; TRBD2 matches at 8 bases. The CDR3 loop spans 15 amino acids. Germline trimming cut 6 bases from V and 2 bases from J; bases unmatched to any gene: 5. Germline assignment: CDR1 MDHEN and CDR2 SYDVKM. The CDR3 loop reads CASRRREVNTGELFF. CDR3 coding DNA: TGTGCCAGCAGACGGCGGGAGGTCAACACCGGGGAGCTGTTTTTT.

This clone was detected only once. V usage is TRBV6-5 and J usage is TRBJ2-2; D gene ambiguous. The CDR3 length is 12 residues. From germline, CDR1 is MNHEY and CDR2 SVGAGI. Trimming removed 11 bases at V and 5 bases at J, with 12 bases between. CDR3 in amino acids: CAVRWGTGELFF. CDR3 nucleotide sequence: TGTGCCGTCCGCTGGGGTACCGGGGAGCTGTTTTTT.

This clone was seen only once. At one end the junction does not follow the germline gene, possibly because of a read error. The J gene is TRBJ2-5, the V gene TRBV6-1, with D perhaps being TRBD1 or TRBD2 (6 bases each). The germline V gene encodes CDR1 MNHNS and CDR2 SASEGT. CDR3 length: 12 residues. For the CDR3, the DNA is TGTGCCAGCAGTGCCGGGGGCCCAGAGTTTAACTTC. This translates into CASSAGGPEFNF.

The table lists this clone with a count of one. V is TRBV9 and J is TRBJ2-7; 7 positions match TRBD1. The V and J ends lost 1 base and 3 bases, in that order; junction bases with no gene match: 7. This CDR3 region has 15 residues. The germline V gene has CDR1 SGDLS and CDR2 YYNGEE. CDR3 amino acids: CASSVQQGTDYEQYF. The CDR3 nucleotides are TGTGCCAGCAGCGTACAACAGGGGACCGACTACGAGCAGTACTTC.

The chain has TRBV5-6 and TRBJ2-3; tentatively, D is TRBD1 or TRBD2 (5 bases each). CDR3 length: 14 residues. Trimming removed 4 bases from V and 3 bases from J, with 12 bases in between. In germline, CDR1 is SGHDT, CDR2 YYEEEE. CDR3 residues: CASSPGTDTDTQYF. The CDR3 DNA follows: TGTGCCAGCAGCCCGGGGACCGATACAGATACGCAGTATTTT.

In regard to this clone: Other DNA sequences in the same sample also yield this CDR3. The chain carries TRBV7-2 and TRBJ2-3; D gene uncertain. This CDR3 is built from 12 residues. The V gene lost 2 bases and the J gene lost 2 bases, with 2 bases spanning the gap. Germline values: CDR1 SGHTA, CDR2 FQGNSA. CDR3 bases: TGTGCCAGCAGCTTATCCACAGATACGCAGTATTTT. It encodes CASSLSTDTQYF. Using reference TRBV7-2 and TRBJ2-3 for the parts outside the CDR3, the full variable domain is GAGVSQSPSNKVTEKGKDVELRCDPISGHTALYWYRQSLGQGLEFLIYFQGNSAPDKSGLPSDRFSAERTGGSVSTLTIQRTQQEDSAVYLCASSLSTDTQYFGPGTRLTVL.

V usage is TRBV4-3 and J usage is TRBJ2-1; D is perhaps TRBD1 or TRBD2 (5 bases each). CDR1 and CDR2 (germline): LGHNA, YSLEER. The CDR3 is made up of 17 amino acids. V dropped 1 base and J dropped 1 base, with 14 bases sitting between them. The CDR3 DNA is TGCGCCAGCAGCCAAGGACCGGGGACGGCATCCTACAATGAGCAGTTCTTC. This gives the protein CASSQGPGTASYNEQFF.

J is TRBJ1-2 and V is TRBV11-2; D not resolved. V lost 7 bases, J lost 7 bases, and 22 bases lay in between. Germline loops: CDR1 SGHAT, CDR2 FQNNGV. CDR3 length: 15 amino acids. CDR3 region: CASTPSVVGPVGYTF. DNA of the CDR3: TGTGCCAGCACCCCGAGCGTGGTAGGGCCGGTTGGCTACACCTTC.

V is TRBV5-5 and J is TRBJ2-7; D gene ambiguous. CDR1 is SGHKS and CDR2 is YYEKEE in the germline V gene (reference sequence). The CDR3 is 15 residues long. V was shortened by 2 bases and J by 2 bases, with 14 bases between the two germline ends. The CDR3 here is CASSFSTGRPYEQYF. The CDR3, as DNA: TGTGCCAGCAGCTTTTCGACCGGGCGGCCCTACGAGCAGTACTTC.

V is TRBV19 and J is TRBJ2-3, with 7 nucleotides matching TRBD1. Germline V gene data show CDR1 as LNHDA and CDR2 as SQIVND (reference sequence). CDR3 length equals 15 residues. The V and J ends lost 5 bases and 1 base, in that order; junction bases with no gene match: 6. The CDR3, as DNA: TGTGCCAGTAGTCTGAGACAGGGCGGCACAGATACGCAGTATTTT. It translates to CASSLRQGGTDTQYF. The whole variable domain, filled in from reference TRBV19 and TRBJ2-3, reads DGGITQSPKYLFRKEGQNVTLSCEQNLNHDAMYWYRQDPGQGLRLIYYSQIVNDFQKGDIAEGYSVSREKKESFPLTVTSAQKNPTAFYLCASSLRQGGTDTQYFGPGTRLTVL.

V gene TRBV7-9 combines with J gene TRBJ1-1, with 7 nucleotides matching TRBD1. The V and J ends lost 5 bases and 10 bases, in that order; junction bases with no gene match: 13. The CDR3 sequence is 14 residues long. Looked up from germline, CDR1 is SEHNR and CDR2 is FQNEAQ (reference sequence). This CDR3 is CASSIGGFQGGAFF. The DNA for the CDR3 is TGTGCCAGCAGCATAGGAGGTTTTCAGGGGGGAGCTTTCTTT.

In DNA form, the CDR3 reads TGTGCCAGCAGCTTACCAACAGGAGCGAACACCGGGGAGCTGTTTTTT. Residues: CASSLPTGANTGELFF. The gene calls are TRBV11-1 and TRBJ2-2; possible D gene TRBD1, 5 bases. The CDR3 extends over 16 amino acids. The ends were cut back, 2 bases at V and 0 bases at J, with 10 bases in the middle. Germline loops: CDR1 SGHAT, CDR2 FQDESV (reference sequence).

The CDR3 here is CASSYAAAYEQYF. The CDR3 coding sequence is TGTGCCAGCAGTTACGCCGCCGCCTACGAGCAGTACTTC. The chain couples TRBV6-5 to TRBJ2-7; D is unresolved. The germline CDR1 and CDR2 sequences are MNHEY and SVGAGI. The CDR3 extends over 13 amino acids. The germline V and J ends were trimmed by 2 bases and 2 bases, with 7 bases remaining between them.

The chain joins TRBV15 to TRBJ1-2; D remains ambiguous. The germline CDR1 and CDR2 sequences are LNHNV and YYDKDF (reference sequence). The CDR3 sequence is 15 residues long. V lost 3 bases, J lost 2 bases, and 13 bases lay in between. The CDR3 loop reads CATSSPGSRNYGYTF. CDR3 coding DNA: TGTGCCACCAGCAGCCCCGGCAGCAGAAACTATGGCTACACCTTC.

The sample holds a few counts of this clone. The genes are TRBV2 and TRBJ2-7; D gene uncertain. V lost 7 bases and J 2 bases, leaving 6 bases between the germline ends. The germline V gene encodes CDR1 SNHLY and CDR2 FYNNEI. The CDR3 has 11 residues. The CDR3 sequence: CASNLAYEQYF. In DNA form, the CDR3 reads TGTGCCAGCAATCTCGCCTACGAGCAGTACTTC.